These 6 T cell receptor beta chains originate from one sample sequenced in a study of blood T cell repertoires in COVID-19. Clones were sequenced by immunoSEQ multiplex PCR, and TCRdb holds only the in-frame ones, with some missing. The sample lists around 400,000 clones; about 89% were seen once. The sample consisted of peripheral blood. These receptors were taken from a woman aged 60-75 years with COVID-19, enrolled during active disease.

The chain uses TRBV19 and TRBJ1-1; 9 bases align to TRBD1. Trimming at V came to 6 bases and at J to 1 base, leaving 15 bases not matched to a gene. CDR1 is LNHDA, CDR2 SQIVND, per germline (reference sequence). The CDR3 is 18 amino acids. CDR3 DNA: TGTGCCAGTAGAGACCGGGACAGGGCTTTCGCTTGGAACACTGAAGCTTTCTTT. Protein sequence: CASRDRDRAFAWNTEAFF.

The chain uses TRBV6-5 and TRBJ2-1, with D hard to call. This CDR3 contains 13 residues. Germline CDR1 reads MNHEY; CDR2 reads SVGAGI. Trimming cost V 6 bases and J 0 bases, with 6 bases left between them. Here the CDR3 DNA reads TGTGCCAGCAGGTTGAGCTCCTACAATGAGCAGTTCTTC. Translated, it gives CASRLSSYNEQFF.

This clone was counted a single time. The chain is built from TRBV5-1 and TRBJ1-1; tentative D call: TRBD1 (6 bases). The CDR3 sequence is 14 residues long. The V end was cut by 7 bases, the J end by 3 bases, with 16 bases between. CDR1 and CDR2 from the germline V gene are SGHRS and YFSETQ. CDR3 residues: CASATGQIYTEAFF. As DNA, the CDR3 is TGCGCCAGCGCCACCGGACAGATATACACTGAAGCTTTCTTT.

This CDR3 is CASSLAPPGGGNTIYF. The DNA of the CDR3 is TGTGCCAGCAGCTTAGCCCCCCCCGGGGGTGGAAACACCATATATTTT. The genes are TRBV11-2 and TRBJ1-3; the D gene is possibly TRBD1 (5 bases). Germline assignment: CDR1 SGHAT and CDR2 FQNNGV. The length of the CDR3 is 16 residues. Trimming took off 1 base at V and 3 bases at J, with 13 bases between the two ends.

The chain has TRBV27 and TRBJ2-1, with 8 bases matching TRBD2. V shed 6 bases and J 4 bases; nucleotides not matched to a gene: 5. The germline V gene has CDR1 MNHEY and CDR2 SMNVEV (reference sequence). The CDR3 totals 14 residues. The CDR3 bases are TGTGCCAGCAGGTTTAGCGGGGATTACAATGAGCAGTTCTTC. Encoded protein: CASRFSGDYNEQFF.

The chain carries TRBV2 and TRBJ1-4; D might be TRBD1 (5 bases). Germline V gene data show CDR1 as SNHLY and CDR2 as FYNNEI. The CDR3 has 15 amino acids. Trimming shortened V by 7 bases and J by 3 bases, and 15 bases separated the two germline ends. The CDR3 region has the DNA TGTGCCAGCACCAGTGGGGGACTGCCTAATGAAAAACTGTTTTTT. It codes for CASTSGGLPNEKLFF.